Each of the 11 T cell receptor beta chains below was sequenced from the same sample in a study of human T cells and chemical hapten exposure. TCRdb redid the calling of the RACE reads with MiXCR, one entry per CDR3 protein. The profile shows tens of thousands of distinct CDR3 sequences, about 10% of them singletons. Time point meaning: patch test 1, 2 weeks after DPC sensitization. Treatment indicated: therapeutic diphenylcyclopropenone sensitization with weekly scalp DPC. Material: whole blood, obtained in connection with sensitization to the hapten diphenylcyclopropenone (DPC). The origin of the receptors is a man aged 35 to 55 with alopecia areata. Some clones in this sample may be carry-over from other donors' samples.

This clonotype showed up many times. This chain joins TRBV7-9 and TRBJ2-7, with 10 bases lining up with TRBD2. With V trimmed by 1 base and J by 6 bases, 9 bases remained unmatched. The CDR3 covers 16 residues. CDR1 and CDR2 from the germline V gene are SEHNR and FQNEAQ (reference sequence). The CDR3 reads CASSLDLLAGPVEQYV. DNA of the CDR3: TGTGCCAGCAGCTTAGACTTACTAGCGGGACCTGTCGAGCAGTACGTC.

This clonotype was counted between two and nine times. CDR3 coding DNA: TGTGCCAGCAGTTTGTATCTGGGAGGAAGGAGCACCGGGGAGCTGTTTTTT. Protein: CASSLYLGGRSTGELFF. The rearrangement links TRBV28 to TRBJ2-2; possible D gene TRBD2, 6 bases. Germline V gene data show CDR1 as MDHEN and CDR2 as SYDVKM. The V end was cut by 3 bases, the J end by 4 bases, with 18 bases between. CDR3 size: 17 residues.

The table lists this clonotype with a few counts. This sequence joins TRBV3-1 and TRBJ2-2, with unresolved D. V was clipped by 3 bases and J by 3 bases, with 8 bases between them. This CDR3 region has 14 residues. CDR1 is LGHDT and CDR2 is YNNKEL in the germline V gene (reference sequence). The CDR3 DNA follows: TGTGCCAGCAGCCAGGGGTCCGACACCGGGGAGCTGTTTTTT. This sequence encodes CASSQGSDTGELFF.

This clonotype was seen ten or more times. V usage is TRBV7-9 and J usage is TRBJ2-1; D gene ambiguous. V was cut by 0 bases and J by 10 bases, with 7 bases left in between. The V gene's germline CDR1 is SEHNR and CDR2 FQNEAQ (reference sequence). The CDR3 consists of 12 residues. The CDR3 coding sequence is TGTGCCAGCAGCTTAGCGGGCCCGGAGCAGTTCTTC. Translation gives CASSLAGPEQFF.

V gene TRBV2 combines with J gene TRBJ1-5; 8 nucleotides line up with TRBD1. CDR3 size: 14 residues. Per the germline V gene, CDR1 is SNHLY and CDR2 is FYNNEI. J lost 4 bases, V lost 8 bases, and 7 bases had no gene match. The CDR3 spells CASHFRQGNQPQHF. DNA of the CDR3: TGTGCCAGCCACTTTCGACAGGGGAATCAGCCCCAGCATTTT.

The chain carries TRBV12-3 or TRBV12-4 and TRBJ2-7; TRBD1 aligns across 7 bases. V lost 10 bases to trimming and J lost 2 bases; unmatched junction nucleotides: 14. The CDR3 has 15 residues. CDR3 amino acids: CATMDSTGWTYEQYF. CDR3 DNA: TGTGCCACCATGGATTCGACAGGGTGGACCTACGAGCAGTACTTC.

The gene calls are TRBV20-1 and TRBJ1-2; unclear D gene. CDR3 length: 12 amino acids. V gave up 3 bases and J gave up 1 base, with 6 bases separating them. The germline V gene encodes CDR1 DFQATT and CDR2 SNEGSKA (reference sequence). CDR3 in amino acids: CSASKFNYGYTF. DNA of the CDR3: TGCAGTGCTAGCAAGTTTAACTATGGCTACACCTTC.

This clonotype has a handful of counts. V and J are TRBV25-1 and TRBJ1-1; D is unclear. This CDR3 is 14 amino acids long. V lost 3 bases and J 5 bases, leaving 13 bases between the germline ends. Germline V gives CDR1 MGHDK, CDR2 SYGVNS. Written as DNA, the CDR3 is TGTGCCAGCAGTGAGGAACCGAGGCGAACTGAAGCTTTCTTT. Protein: CASSEEPRRTEAFF. Complete variable domain (other parts from reference TRBV25-1 and TRBJ1-1): EADIYQTPRYLVIGTGKKITLECSQTMGHDKMYWYQQDPGMELHLIHYSYGVNSTEKGDLSSESTVSRIRTEHFPLTLESARPSHTSQYLCASSEEPRRTEAFFGQGTRLTVV.

This clonotype was recorded many times. The chain combines TRBV5-1 with TRBJ2-3, with 7 bases lining up with TRBD2. V lost 5 bases, J lost 0 bases, and 6 bases stayed unmatched. This CDR3 region has 15 residues. Germline V gene data show CDR1 as SGHRS and CDR2 as YFSETQ. The CDR3 DNA reads as TGCGCCAGCAGGGGGCTAGCGGCTAGCACAGATACGCAGTATTTT. It translates to CASRGLAASTDTQYF.

There are many counts of this clonotype. The chain joins TRBV20-1 to TRBJ1-5, with a weak D call TRBD1 (6 bases). This CDR3 spans 17 amino acids. CDR1 and CDR2 from the germline V gene are DFQATT and SNEGSKA (reference sequence). With 2 bases removed from V and 4 bases from J, the gap between germline ends came to 21 bases. As DNA, the CDR3 is TGCAGTGCTAGACCCCTGGGGGGCAGGGTTAATAATCAGCCCCAGCATTTT. This gives the protein CSARPLGGRVNNQPQHF.

This clonotype was seen ten or more times. The chain links TRBV20-1 to TRBJ1-2; D might be TRBD1 (6 bases). Germline assignment: CDR1 DFQATT and CDR2 SNEGSKA (reference sequence). The CDR3 sequence is 14 residues long. V lost 2 bases and J 1 base, leaving 11 bases between the germline ends. The CDR3, as DNA: TGCAGTGCTAGAAACAGGGCGATTAACTATGGCTACACCTTC. It yields the protein CSARNRAINYGYTF.